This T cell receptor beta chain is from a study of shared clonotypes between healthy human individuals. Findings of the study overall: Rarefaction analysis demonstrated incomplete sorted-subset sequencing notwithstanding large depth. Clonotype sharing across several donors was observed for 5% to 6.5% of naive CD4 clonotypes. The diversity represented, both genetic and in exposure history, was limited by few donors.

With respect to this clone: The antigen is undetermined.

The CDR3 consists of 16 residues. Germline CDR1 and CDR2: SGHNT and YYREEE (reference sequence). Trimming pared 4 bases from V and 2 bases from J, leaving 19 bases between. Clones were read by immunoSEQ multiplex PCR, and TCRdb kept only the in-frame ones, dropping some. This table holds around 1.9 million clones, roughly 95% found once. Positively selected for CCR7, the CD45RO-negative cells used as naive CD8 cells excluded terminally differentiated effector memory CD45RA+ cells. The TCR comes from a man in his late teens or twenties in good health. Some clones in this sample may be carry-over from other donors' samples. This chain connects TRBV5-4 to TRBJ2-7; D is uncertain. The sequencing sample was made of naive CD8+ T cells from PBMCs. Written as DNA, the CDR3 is TGTGCCAGCAGCGCAGATAGGACGGATCTCGCCTACGAGCAGTACTTC. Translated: CASSADRTDLAYEQYF. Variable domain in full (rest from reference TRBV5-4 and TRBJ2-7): ETGVTQSPTHLIKTRGQQVTLRCSSQSGHNTVSWYQQALGQGPQFIFQYYREEENGRGNFPPRFSGLQFPNYSSELNVNALELDDSALYLCASSADRTDLAYEQYFGPGTRLTVT.